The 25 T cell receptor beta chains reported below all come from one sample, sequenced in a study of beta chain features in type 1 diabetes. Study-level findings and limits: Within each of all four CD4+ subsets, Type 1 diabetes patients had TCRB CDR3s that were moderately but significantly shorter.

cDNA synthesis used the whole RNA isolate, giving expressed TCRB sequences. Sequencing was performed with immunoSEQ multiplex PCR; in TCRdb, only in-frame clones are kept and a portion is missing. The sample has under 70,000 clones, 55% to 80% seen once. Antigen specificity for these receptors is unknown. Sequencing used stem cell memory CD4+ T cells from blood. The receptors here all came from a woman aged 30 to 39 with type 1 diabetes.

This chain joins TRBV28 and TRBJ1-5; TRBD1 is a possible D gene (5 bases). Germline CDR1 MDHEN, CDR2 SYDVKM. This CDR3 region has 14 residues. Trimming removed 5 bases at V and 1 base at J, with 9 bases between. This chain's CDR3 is CASSGGGSNQPQHF. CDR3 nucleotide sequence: TGTGCCAGCAGTGGGGGAGGGAGCAATCAGCCCCAGCATTTT. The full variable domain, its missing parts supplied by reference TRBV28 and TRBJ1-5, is DVKVTQSSRYLVKRTGEKVFLECVQDMDHENMFWYRQDPGLGLRLIYFSYDVKMKEKGDIPEGYSVSREKKERFSLILESASTNQTSMYLCASSGGGSNQPQHFGDGTRLSIL.

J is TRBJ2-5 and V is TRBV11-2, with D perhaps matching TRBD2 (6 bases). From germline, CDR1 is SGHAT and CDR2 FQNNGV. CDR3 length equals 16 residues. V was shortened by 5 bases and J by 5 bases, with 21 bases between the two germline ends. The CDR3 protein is CASSAWIGRAGETQYF. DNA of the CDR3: TGTGCCAGCAGCGCCTGGATCGGACGGGCGGGGGAGACCCAGTACTTC.

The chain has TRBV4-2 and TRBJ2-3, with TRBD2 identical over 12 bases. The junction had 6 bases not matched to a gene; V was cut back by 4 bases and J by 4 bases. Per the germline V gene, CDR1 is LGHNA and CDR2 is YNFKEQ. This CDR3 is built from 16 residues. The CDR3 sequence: CASSLMTSGSADTQYF. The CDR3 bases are TGTGCCAGCAGCCTTATGACTAGCGGGAGTGCAGATACGCAGTATTTT.

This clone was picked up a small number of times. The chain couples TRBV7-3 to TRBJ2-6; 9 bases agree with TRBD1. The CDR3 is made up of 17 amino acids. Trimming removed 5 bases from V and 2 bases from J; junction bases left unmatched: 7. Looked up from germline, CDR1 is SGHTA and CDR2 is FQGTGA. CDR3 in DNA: TGTGCCAGCAGCCGCCGACAGGGGGGGGCTGGGGCCAACGTCCTGACTTTC. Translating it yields CASSRRQGGAGANVLTF.

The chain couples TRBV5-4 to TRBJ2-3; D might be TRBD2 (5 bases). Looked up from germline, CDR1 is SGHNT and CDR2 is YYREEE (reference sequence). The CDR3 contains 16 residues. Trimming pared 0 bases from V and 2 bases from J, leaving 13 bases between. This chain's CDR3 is CASSLASSGNTDTQYF. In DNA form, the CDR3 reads TGTGCCAGCAGCTTGGCCTCCAGCGGCAACACAGATACGCAGTATTTT.

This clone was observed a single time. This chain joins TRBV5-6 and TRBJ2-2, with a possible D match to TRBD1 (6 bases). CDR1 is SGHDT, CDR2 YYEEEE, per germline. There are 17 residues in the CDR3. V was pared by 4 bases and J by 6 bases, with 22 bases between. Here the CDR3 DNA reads TGTGCCAGCAGCCTGGCCCGATACAGGGATCTCGCCGGGGAGCTGTTTTTT. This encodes CASSLARYRDLAGELFF.

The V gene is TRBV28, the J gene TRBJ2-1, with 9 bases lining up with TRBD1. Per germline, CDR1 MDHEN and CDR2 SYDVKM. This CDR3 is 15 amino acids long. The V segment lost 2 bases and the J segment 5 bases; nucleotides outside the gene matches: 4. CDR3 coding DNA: TGTGCCAGCAGTTTAACAGGGGGCCCCCACAATGAGCAGTTCTTC. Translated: CASSLTGGPHNEQFF.

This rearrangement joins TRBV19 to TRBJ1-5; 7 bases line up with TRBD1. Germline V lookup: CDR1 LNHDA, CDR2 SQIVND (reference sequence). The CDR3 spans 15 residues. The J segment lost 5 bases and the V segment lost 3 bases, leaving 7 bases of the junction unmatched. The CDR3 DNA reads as TGTGCCAGTAGTATTGGCGGGACAGCTTATCAGCCCCAGCATTTT. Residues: CASSIGGTAYQPQHF. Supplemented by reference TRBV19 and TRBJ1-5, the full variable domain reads DGGITQSPKYLFRKEGQNVTLSCEQNLNHDAMYWYRQDPGQGLRLIYYSQIVNDFQKGDIAEGYSVSREKKESFPLTVTSAQKNPTAFYLCASSIGGTAYQPQHFGDGTRLSIL.

Here the CDR3 DNA reads TGTGCCAGTACCTCCAGGGTCGGGAACACCGGGGAGCTGTTTTTT. Protein sequence: CASTSRVGNTGELFF. V is TRBV19 and J is TRBJ2-2, with D possibly being TRBD1 (5 bases). The CDR3 is 15 residues long. The V end lost 7 bases, the J end lost 1 base, and 13 bases lay between the germline ends. Germline V gene data show CDR1 as LNHDA and CDR2 as SQIVND (reference sequence).

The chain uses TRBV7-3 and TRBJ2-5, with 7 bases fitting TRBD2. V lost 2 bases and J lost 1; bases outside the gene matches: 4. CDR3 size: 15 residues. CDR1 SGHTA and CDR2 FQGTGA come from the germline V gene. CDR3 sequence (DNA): TGTGCCAGCAGCTTAGGGACTAACTCCCAAGAGACCCAGTACTTC. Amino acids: CASSLGTNSQETQYF.

The CDR3 region is CAWSVSGQGGTWAFF. CDR3 coding DNA: TGTGCCTGGAGTGTAAGCGGACAGGGAGGAACTTGGGCTTTCTTT. V and J are TRBV30 and TRBJ1-1, with 8 bases lining up with TRBD1. The germline V gene has CDR1 GTSNPN and CDR2 SVGIG (reference sequence). The CDR3 is 15 residues long. After removal of 0 bases from V and 11 bases from J, the junction contained 14 bases not matched to a gene.

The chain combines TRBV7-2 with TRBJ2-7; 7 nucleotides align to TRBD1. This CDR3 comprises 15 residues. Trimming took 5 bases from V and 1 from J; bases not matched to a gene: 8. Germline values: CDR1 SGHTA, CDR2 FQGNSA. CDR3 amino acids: CASSPAGTASYEQYF. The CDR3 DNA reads TGTGCCAGCAGCCCGGCCGGGACAGCTTCCTACGAGCAGTACTTC.

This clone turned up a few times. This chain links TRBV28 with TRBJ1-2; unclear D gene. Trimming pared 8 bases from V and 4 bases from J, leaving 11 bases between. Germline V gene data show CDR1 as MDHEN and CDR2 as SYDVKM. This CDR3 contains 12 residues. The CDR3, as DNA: TGTGCCAGCCGCGAAAGCCGCTATGGCTACACCTTC. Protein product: CASRESRYGYTF.

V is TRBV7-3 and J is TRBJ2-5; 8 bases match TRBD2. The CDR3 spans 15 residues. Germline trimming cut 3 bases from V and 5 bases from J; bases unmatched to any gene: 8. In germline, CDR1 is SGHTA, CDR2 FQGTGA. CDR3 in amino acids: CASSFQSGSAETQYF. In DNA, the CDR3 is TGTGCCAGCAGCTTTCAGAGCGGGAGCGCCGAGACCCAGTACTTC. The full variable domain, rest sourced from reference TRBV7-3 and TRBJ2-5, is GAGVSQTPSNKVTEKGKYVELRCDPISGHTALYWYRQSLGQGPEFLIYFQGTGAADDSGLPNDRFFAVRPEGSVSTLKIQRTERGDSAVYLCASSFQSGSAETQYFGPGTRLLVL.

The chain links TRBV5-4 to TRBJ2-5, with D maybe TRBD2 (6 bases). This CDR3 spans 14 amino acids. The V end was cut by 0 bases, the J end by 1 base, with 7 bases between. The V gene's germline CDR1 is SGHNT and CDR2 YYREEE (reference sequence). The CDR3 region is CASSLGDFQETQYF. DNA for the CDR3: TGTGCCAGCAGCTTGGGGGACTTCCAAGAGACCCAGTACTTC.

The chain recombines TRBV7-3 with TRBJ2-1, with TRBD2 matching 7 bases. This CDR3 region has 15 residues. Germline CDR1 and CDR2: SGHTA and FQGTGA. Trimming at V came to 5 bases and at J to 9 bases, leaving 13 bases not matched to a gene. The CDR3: CASSKDPAGKGEQFF. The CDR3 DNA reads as TGTGCCAGCAGCAAAGACCCAGCGGGGAAGGGTGAGCAGTTCTTC.

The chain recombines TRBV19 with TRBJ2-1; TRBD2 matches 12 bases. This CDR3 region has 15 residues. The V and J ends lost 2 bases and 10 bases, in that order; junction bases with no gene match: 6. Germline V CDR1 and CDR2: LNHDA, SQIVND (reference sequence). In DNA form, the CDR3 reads TGTGCCAGTAGTATAAGACTAGCGGGAGAGGGGGAGCAGTTCTTC. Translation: CASSIRLAGEGEQFF.

CDR3 region: CASSSDGLAGMGEQFF. The CDR3 DNA reads as TGCGCCAGCAGCTCGGATGGACTAGCGGGAATGGGTGAGCAGTTCTTC. The chain joins TRBV5-1 to TRBJ2-1, with 12 bases aligning to TRBD2. The CDR3 has 16 amino acids. The germline CDR1 and CDR2 sequences are SGHRS and YFSETQ. Losses at the gene ends were 3 bases for V and 9 bases for J; bases not matched to a gene: 10.

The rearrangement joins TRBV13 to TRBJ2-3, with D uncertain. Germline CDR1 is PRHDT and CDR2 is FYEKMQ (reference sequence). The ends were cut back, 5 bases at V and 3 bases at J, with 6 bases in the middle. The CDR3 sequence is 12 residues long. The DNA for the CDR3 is TGTGCCAGCAGCCCGACAACAGATACGCAGTATTTT. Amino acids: CASSPTTDTQYF.

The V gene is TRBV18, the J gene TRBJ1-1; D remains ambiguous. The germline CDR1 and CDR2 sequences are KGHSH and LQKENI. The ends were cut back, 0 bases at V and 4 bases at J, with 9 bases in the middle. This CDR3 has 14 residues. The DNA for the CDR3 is TGTGCCAGCTCACCACCGGGTAGGAGCACTGAAGCTTTCTTT. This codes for CASSPPGRSTEAFF.

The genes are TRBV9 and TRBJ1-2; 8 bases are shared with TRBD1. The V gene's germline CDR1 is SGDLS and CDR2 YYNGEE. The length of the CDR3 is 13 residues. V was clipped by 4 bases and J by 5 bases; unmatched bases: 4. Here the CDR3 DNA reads TGTGCCAGCAGCTCAAGACAGGGGTATGGCTACACCTTC. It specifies CASSSRQGYGYTF.

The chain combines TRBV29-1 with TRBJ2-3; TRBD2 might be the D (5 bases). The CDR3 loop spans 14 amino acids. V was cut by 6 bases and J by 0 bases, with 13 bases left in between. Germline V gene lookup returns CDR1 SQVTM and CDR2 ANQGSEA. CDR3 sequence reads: CSVGVGGSTDTQYF. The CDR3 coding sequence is TGCAGCGTCGGCGTGGGCGGGAGCACAGATACGCAGTATTTT.

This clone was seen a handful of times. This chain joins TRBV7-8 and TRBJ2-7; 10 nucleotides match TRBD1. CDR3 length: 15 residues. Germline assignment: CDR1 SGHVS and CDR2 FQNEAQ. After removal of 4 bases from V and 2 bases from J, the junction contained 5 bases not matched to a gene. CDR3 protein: CASSSGTGVTYEQYF. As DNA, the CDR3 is TGTGCCAGCAGCTCGGGGACAGGGGTCACCTACGAGCAGTACTTC.

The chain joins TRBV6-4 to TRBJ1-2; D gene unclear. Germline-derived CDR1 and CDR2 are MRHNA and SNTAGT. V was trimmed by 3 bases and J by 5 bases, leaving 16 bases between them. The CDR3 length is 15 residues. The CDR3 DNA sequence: TGTGCCAGCAGTGAAGTAGGACTCCCCCCTTATGGCTACACCTTC. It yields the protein CASSEVGLPPYGYTF.

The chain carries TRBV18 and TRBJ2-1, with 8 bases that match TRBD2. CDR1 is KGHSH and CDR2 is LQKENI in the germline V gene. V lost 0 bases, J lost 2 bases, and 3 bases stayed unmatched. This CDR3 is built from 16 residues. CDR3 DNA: TGTGCCAGCTCACCACCCAGCGGGAGACCCTACAATGAGCAGTTCTTC. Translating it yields CASSPPSGRPYNEQFF.